Listed here are 18 T cell receptor beta chains from one sample, sequenced in a study of identical twins. Each CDR3 protein gets one entry after TCRdb re-called the 5' RACE reads with MiXCR. The sample consists of roughly 250,000 distinct CDR3 sequences, more than 12% of them appearing once. The sequencing sample was made of memory (CD45RO+) T cells sorted from blood. The receptor source for this set is a woman aged 18-35 years in good health.

The chain recombines TRBV29-1 with TRBJ2-3; 11 bases fit TRBD1. CDR3 length: 15 residues. Germline-derived CDR1 and CDR2 are SQVTM and ANQGSEA. V lost 3 bases and J lost 8; bases outside the gene matches: 10. CDR3 coding DNA: TGCAGCGTTGAGACTCGGACAGGGGGCTGGACTACGCAGTATTTT. It is translated as CSVETRTGGWTTQYF.

The chain joins TRBV19 to TRBJ1-2; TRBD1 might be the D (5 bases). Trimming cost V 5 bases and J 6 bases, with 19 bases left between them. CDR1 is LNHDA and CDR2 is SQIVND in the germline V gene (reference sequence). The CDR3 has 15 residues. CDR3 sequence reads: CASSRHTGTSDGYTF. The CDR3 nucleotides read TGTGCCAGTAGTCGGCATACCGGGACCTCGGATGGCTACACCTTC. The complete variable domain, with remaining parts taken from reference TRBV19 and TRBJ1-2, reads DGGITQSPKYLFRKEGQNVTLSCEQNLNHDAMYWYRQDPGQGLRLIYYSQIVNDFQKGDIAEGYSVSREKKESFPLTVTSAQKNPTAFYLCASSRHTGTSDGYTFGSGTRLTVV.

This clonotype was seen more than once but under ten times. The rearrangement uses TRBV3-1 and TRBJ2-5; no clear D gene. This CDR3 spans 13 amino acids. In germline, CDR1 is LGHDT, CDR2 YNNKEL (reference sequence). V shed 1 base and J shed 4 bases, with 7 bases lying between them. CDR3 DNA: TGTGCCAGCAGCCAAGCCCTTGGAGAGACCCAGTACTTC. It is translated as CASSQALGETQYF.

A few counts support this clonotype. The V and J genes are TRBV20-1 and TRBJ2-7, with 7 bases fitting TRBD2. With 3 bases clipped from V and 0 bases from J, the junction kept 14 bases outside the gene matches. CDR3 size: 17 residues. CDR1 is DFQATT and CDR2 is SNEGSKA in the germline V gene (reference sequence). The CDR3 region is CSASHMGYGGSSYEQYF. CDR3 DNA sequence: TGCAGTGCTAGTCACATGGGGTACGGGGGGAGCTCCTACGAGCAGTACTTC.

This clonotype was seen a handful of times. The genes are TRBV12-3 or TRBV12-4 and TRBJ1-2, with a weak D call TRBD1 (6 bases). V lost 3 bases and J lost 7, with 12 bases in between. This CDR3 has 13 amino acids. CDR3 in amino acids: CASSFLGAAGYTF. CDR3 nucleotides: TGTGCCAGCAGTTTTCTGGGGGCGGCTGGCTACACCTTC.

The chain couples TRBV3-1 to TRBJ1-2; D remains ambiguous. The germline V gene has CDR1 LGHDT and CDR2 YNNKEL (reference sequence). Between the trimmed V and J ends, which lost 1 base and 9 bases, there was a span of 9 bases. The CDR3 length is 12 residues. The CDR3 spells CASSQAGSRYTF. The CDR3 DNA reads TGTGCCAGCAGCCAAGCGGGATCACGCTACACCTTC.

In DNA, the CDR3 is TGTGCCACCAGCAGAGATTCGGGGGCGACTTACGAGCAGTACTTC. Translated, it gives CATSRDSGATYEQYF. The chain joins TRBV15 to TRBJ2-7; D possibly matches TRBD1 or TRBD2 (6 bases each). The CDR3 spans 15 residues. Germline CDR1 reads LNHNV; CDR2 reads YYDKDF (reference sequence). V was pared by 0 bases and J by 4 bases, with 13 bases between.

In this sample, this clonotype turned up many times. The chain combines TRBV6-2 or TRBV6-3 with TRBJ2-1; D is uncertain. CDR1 and CDR2 (germline): MNHEY, SVGEGT. V gave up 7 bases and J gave up 2 bases, with 15 bases separating them. The length of the CDR3 is 15 residues. The CDR3 DNA is TGTGCCAGCACAAACTGGGGTTCACCCTACAATGAGCAGTTCTTC. The encoded protein is CASTNWGSPYNEQFF.

This clonotype was seen repeatedly, ten times or more. The chain recombines TRBV14 with TRBJ2-1; tentatively, D is TRBD1 or TRBD2 (6 bases each). The CDR3 totals 14 residues. Looked up from germline, CDR1 is SGHDN and CDR2 is FVKESK. The V gene lost 4 bases and the J gene lost 4 bases, with 11 bases spanning the gap. CDR3 nucleotide sequence: TGTGCCAGCAGCCTACGGGGGCTTTACAATGAGCAGTTCTTC. Encoded protein: CASSLRGLYNEQFF.

This clonotype showed up many times. The chain joins TRBV7-2 to TRBJ2-5; D may correspond to TRBD1 or TRBD2 (6 bases each). Germline-derived CDR1 and CDR2 are SGHTA and FQGNSA. The CDR3 has 12 amino acids. Trimming removed 3 bases at V and 12 bases at J, with 14 bases between. As DNA, the CDR3 is TGTGCCAGCAGCTTCGAGATAGGGGGGAAGTACTTC. It translates to CASSFEIGGKYF.

The chain employs TRBV5-6 and TRBJ2-3; 8 bases align to TRBD2. The trim removed 8 bases at V and 0 bases at J, leaving 8 bases unmatched. Germline CDR1 is SGHDT and CDR2 is YYEEEE. This CDR3 has 15 residues. The CDR3 here is CASTGTSRSTDTQYF. The CDR3 bases are TGTGCCAGTACCGGGACTAGTCGGAGCACAGATACGCAGTATTTT.

The chain joins TRBV3-1 to TRBJ2-7; TRBD1 is a possible D gene (5 bases). Between the trimmed V and J ends, which lost 2 bases and 2 bases, there was a span of 13 bases. Germline CDR1 LGHDT, CDR2 YNNKEL (reference sequence). The length of the CDR3 is 15 residues. The CDR3 DNA reads as TGTGCCAGCAGCCAACTGGGGATAGGGGCCTACGAGCAGTACTTC. The encoded protein is CASSQLGIGAYEQYF.

The gene calls are TRBV12-5 and TRBJ1-5; 9 nucleotides line up with TRBD1. Germline V gives CDR1 LGHNT, CDR2 FRNRAP. Trimming at V came to 7 bases and at J to 7 bases, leaving 8 bases not matched to a gene. This CDR3 comprises 14 residues. The CDR3 loop reads CASVHGTGNQPQHF. The CDR3 DNA reads TGTGCTAGTGTTCATGGGACAGGGAACCAGCCCCAGCATTTT.

Here the CDR3 reads CASSAGTGGLSQRNTIYF. CDR3 DNA sequence: TGTGCCAGCAGTGCCGGGACAGGGGGGTTAAGTCAAAGAAACACCATATATTTT. The chain carries TRBV6-1 and TRBJ1-3; 11 positions agree with TRBD1. The CDR3 sequence is 18 residues long. The germline CDR1 and CDR2 sequences are MNHNS and SASEGT. J lost 5 bases, V lost 4 bases, and 13 bases had no gene match.

This clonotype occurred a few times. The genes are TRBV2 and TRBJ2-1; D is possibly TRBD2 (5 bases). The length of the CDR3 is 12 residues. Per germline, CDR1 SNHLY and CDR2 FYNNEI. V was pared by 2 bases and J by 9 bases, with 8 bases between. This CDR3 is CASSEYGSEQFF. For the CDR3, the DNA is TGTGCCAGCAGTGAATATGGGAGTGAGCAGTTCTTC. The whole variable domain, filled in from reference TRBV2 and TRBJ2-1, reads EPEVTQTPSHQVTQMGQEVILRCVPISNHLYFYWYRQILGQKVEFLVSFYNNEISEKSEIFDDQFSVERPDGSNFTLKIRSTKLEDSAMYFCASSEYGSEQFFGPGTRLTVL.

Concerning this clonotype itself: At one of its ends the junction is not consistent with the germline gene, which may arise from a read error. The DNA for the CDR3 is TGTGCCAGCAGCTTAGGCCGCTCCAGCGGGCACACAGATACGCGGTATTTT. It specifies CASSLGRSSGHTDTRYF. This chain uses TRBV11-3 with TRBJ2-3; D may be TRBD2 (6 bases). The CDR3 runs to 17 residues. The V gene's germline CDR1 is SGHNT and CDR2 YENEEA. The whole variable domain, filled in from reference TRBV11-3 and TRBJ2-3, reads EAGVVQSPRYKIIEKKQPVAFWCNPISGHNTLYWYLQNLGQGPELLIRYENEEAVDDSQLPKDRFSAERLKGVDSTLKIQPAELGDSAVYLCASSLGRSSGHTDTRYFGPGTRLTVL.

This clonotype was counted many times. The chain employs TRBV5-6 and TRBJ2-7; TRBD1 aligns across 7 bases. This CDR3 is built from 13 residues. From germline, CDR1 is SGHDT and CDR2 YYEEEE. V trimming: 2 bases; J trimming: 9 bases; junction bases outside the gene matches: 8. In nucleotides, the CDR3 is TGTGCCAGCAGCTTAATACAGGGGAACAGGCAGTACTTC. Amino acid sequence: CASSLIQGNRQYF.

This clonotype was detected only a few times. The V and J genes are TRBV12-3 or TRBV12-4 and TRBJ1-6, with D unclear. The CDR3 extends over 12 amino acids. V was pared by 4 bases and J by 9 bases, with 7 bases between. The CDR3 nucleotides read TGTGCCAGCAGTTCCCTAGGTTCACCCCTCCACTTT. It translates to CASSSLGSPLHF.